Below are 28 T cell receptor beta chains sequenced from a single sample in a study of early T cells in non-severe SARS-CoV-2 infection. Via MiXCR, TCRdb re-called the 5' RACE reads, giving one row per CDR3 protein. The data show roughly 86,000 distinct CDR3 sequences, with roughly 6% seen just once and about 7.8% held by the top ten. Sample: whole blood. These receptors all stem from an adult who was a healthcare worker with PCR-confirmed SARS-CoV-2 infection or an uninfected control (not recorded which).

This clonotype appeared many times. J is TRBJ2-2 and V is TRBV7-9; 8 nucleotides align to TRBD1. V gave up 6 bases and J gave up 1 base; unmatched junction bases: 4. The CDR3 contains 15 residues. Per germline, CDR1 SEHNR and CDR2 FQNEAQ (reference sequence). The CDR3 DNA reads TGTGCCAGCAGACCGGACAGGGTGAACACCGGGGAGCTGTTTTTT. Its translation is CASRPDRVNTGELFF.

The CDR3 here is CAINAGAGELFF. CDR3 coding DNA: TGTGCCATCAATGCGGGCGCCGGGGAGCTGTTTTTT. V gene TRBV10-3 combines with J gene TRBJ2-2, with a weak D call TRBD2 (5 bases). The CDR3 runs 12 residues. Trimming removed 7 bases at V and 6 bases at J, with 9 bases between. Germline-derived CDR1 and CDR2 are ENHRY and SYGVKD.

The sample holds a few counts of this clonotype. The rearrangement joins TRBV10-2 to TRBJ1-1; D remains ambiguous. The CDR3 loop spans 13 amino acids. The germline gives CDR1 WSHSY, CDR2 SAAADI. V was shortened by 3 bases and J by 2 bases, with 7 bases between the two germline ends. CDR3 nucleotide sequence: TGCGCCAGCAGTGAAGGGAGTAACACTGAAGCTTTCTTT. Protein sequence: CASSEGSNTEAFF.

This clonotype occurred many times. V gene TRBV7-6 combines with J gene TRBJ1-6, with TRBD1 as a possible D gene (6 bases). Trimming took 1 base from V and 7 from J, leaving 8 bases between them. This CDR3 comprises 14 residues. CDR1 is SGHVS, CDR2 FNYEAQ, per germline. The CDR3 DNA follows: TGTGCCAGCAGCTTAGGCAGGGGAAATTCACCCCTCCACTTT. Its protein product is CASSLGRGNSPLHF. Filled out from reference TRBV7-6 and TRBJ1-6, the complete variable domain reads GAGVSQSPRYKVTKRGQDVALRCDPISGHVSLYWYRQALGQGPEFLTYFNYEAQQDKSGLPNDRFSAERPEGSISTLTIQRTEQRDSAMYRCASSLGRGNSPLHFGNGTRLTVT.

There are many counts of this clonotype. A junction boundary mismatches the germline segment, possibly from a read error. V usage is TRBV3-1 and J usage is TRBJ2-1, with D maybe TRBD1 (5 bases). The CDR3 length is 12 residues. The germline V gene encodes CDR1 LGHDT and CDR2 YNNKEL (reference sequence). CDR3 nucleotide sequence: TGTGCCAGCAGCCAAGAGGGGCTAGTCGGTATCTTC. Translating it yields CASSQEGLVGIF.

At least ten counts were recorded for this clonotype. This chain's CDR3 is CASSLGASNQPQHF. The CDR3 DNA is TGTGCCAGCAGCTTGGGAGCTTCCAATCAGCCCCAGCATTTT. The rearrangement uses TRBV5-6 and TRBJ1-5; D is ambiguous. The CDR3 has 14 amino acids. Trimming removed 0 bases from V and 3 bases from J, with 7 bases in between. Germline-derived CDR1 and CDR2 are SGHDT and YYEEEE.

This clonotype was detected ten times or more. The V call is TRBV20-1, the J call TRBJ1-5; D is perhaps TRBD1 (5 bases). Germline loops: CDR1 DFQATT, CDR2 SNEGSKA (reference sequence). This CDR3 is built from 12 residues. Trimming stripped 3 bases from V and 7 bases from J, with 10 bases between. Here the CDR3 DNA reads TGCAGTGCTAGGCCCGGGGGGCAGCCCCAGCATTTT. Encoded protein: CSARPGGQPQHF.

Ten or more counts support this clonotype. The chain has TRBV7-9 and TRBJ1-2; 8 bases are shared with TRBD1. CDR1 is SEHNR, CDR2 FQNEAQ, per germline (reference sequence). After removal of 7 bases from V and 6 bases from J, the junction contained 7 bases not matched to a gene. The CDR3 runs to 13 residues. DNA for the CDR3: TGTGCCAGCAACCATGACAGGGGCGATGGCTACACCTTC. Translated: CASNHDRGDGYTF.

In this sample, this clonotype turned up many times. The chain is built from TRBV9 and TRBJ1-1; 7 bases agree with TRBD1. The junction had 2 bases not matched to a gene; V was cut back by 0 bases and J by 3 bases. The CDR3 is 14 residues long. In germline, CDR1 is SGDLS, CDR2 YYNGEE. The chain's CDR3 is CASSVGTGYTEAFF. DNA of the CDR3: TGTGCCAGCAGCGTAGGGACAGGCTACACTGAAGCTTTCTTT.

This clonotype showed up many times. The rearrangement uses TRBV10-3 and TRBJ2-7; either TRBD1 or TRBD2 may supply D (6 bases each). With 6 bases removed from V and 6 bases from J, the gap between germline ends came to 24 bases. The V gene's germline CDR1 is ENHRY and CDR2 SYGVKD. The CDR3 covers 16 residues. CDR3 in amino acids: CAIRDPREYRAGEQYF. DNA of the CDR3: TGTGCCATCAGGGACCCCCGGGAGTACAGGGCCGGCGAGCAGTACTTC.

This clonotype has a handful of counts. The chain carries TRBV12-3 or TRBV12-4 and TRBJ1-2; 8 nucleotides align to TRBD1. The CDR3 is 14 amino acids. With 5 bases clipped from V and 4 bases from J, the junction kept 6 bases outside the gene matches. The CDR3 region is CASSPGQEFYGYTF. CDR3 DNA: TGTGCCAGCAGTCCGGGACAGGAATTCTATGGCTACACCTTC.

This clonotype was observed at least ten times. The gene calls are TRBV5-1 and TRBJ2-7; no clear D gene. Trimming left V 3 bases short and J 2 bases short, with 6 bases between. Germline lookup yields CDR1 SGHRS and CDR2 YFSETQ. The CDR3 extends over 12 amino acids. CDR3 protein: CASSSTAYEQYF. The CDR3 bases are TGCGCCAGCAGCTCAACAGCCTACGAGCAGTACTTC.

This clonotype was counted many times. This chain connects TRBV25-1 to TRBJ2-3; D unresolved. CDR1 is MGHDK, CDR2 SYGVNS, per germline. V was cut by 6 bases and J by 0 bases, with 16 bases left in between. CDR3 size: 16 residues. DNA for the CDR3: TGTGCCAGCAGCACAAGCCGGAGCCCAAGCACAGATACGCAGTATTTT. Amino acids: CASSTSRSPSTDTQYF. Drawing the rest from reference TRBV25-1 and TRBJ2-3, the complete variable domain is EADIYQTPRYLVIGTGKKITLECSQTMGHDKMYWYQQDPGMELHLIHYSYGVNSTEKGDLSSESTVSRIRTEHFPLTLESARPSHTSQYLCASSTSRSPSTDTQYFGPGTRLTVL.

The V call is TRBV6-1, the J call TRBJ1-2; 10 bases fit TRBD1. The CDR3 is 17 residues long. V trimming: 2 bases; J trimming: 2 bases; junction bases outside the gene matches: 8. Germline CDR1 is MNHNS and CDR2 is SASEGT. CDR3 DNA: TGTGCCAGCAGTGAACCCACACGGGACAGGGGAAACTATGGCTACACCTTC. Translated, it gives CASSEPTRDRGNYGYTF.

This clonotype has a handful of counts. DNA of the CDR3: TGTGCCAGCAGTGAATTTCGGGAGAACACCGGGGAGCTGTTTTTT. This translates into CASSEFRENTGELFF. The J gene is TRBJ2-2, the V gene TRBV25-1, with a weak D call TRBD2 (5 bases). CDR1 and CDR2 from the germline V gene are MGHDK and SYGVNS. Trimming pared 1 base from V and 1 base from J, leaving 7 bases between. The CDR3 runs 15 residues.

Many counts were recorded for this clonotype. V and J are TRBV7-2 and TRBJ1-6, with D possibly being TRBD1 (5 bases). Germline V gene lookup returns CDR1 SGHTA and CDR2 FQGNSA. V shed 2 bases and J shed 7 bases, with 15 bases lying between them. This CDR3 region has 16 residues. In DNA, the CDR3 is TGTGCCAGCAGCTTATTTGCAGGGTTCGGGAATTCACCCCTCCACTTT. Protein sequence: CASSLFAGFGNSPLHF. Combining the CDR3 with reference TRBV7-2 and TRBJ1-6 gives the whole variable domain GAGVSQSPSNKVTEKGKDVELRCDPISGHTALYWYRQSLGQGLEFLIYFQGNSAPDKSGLPSDRFSAERTGGSVSTLTIQRTQQEDSAVYLCASSLFAGFGNSPLHFGNGTRLTVT.

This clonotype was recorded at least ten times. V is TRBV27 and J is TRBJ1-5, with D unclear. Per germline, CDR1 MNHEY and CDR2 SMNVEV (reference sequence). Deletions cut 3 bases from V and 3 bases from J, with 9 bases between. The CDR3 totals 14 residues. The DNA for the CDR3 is TGTGCCAGCAGTTTGGTTCGCACCAATCAGCCCCAGCATTTT. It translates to CASSLVRTNQPQHF.

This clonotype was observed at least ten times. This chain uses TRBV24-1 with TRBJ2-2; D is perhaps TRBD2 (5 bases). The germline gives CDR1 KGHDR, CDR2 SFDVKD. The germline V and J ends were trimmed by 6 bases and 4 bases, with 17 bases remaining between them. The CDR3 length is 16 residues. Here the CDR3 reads CATSTRAPIATGELFF. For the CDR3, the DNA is TGTGCCACCAGTACGCGGGCCCCCATTGCCACCGGGGAGCTGTTTTTT.

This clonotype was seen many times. CDR3 coding DNA: TGTGCCAGCAGACGGACCGAAACCTACAATGAGCAGTTCTTC. Its translation is CASRRTETYNEQFF. The chain employs TRBV6-1 and TRBJ2-1; D gene ambiguous. This CDR3 contains 14 residues. Trimming pared 6 bases from V and 2 bases from J, leaving 11 bases between. CDR1 is MNHNS, CDR2 SASEGT, per germline.

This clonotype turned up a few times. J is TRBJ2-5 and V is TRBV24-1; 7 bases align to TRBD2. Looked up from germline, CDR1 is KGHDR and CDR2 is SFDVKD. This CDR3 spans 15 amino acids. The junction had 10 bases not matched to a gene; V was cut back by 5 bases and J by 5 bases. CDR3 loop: CATSASSGASETQYF. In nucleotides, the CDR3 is TGTGCCACCAGTGCTTCGAGCGGGGCTTCGGAGACCCAGTACTTC.

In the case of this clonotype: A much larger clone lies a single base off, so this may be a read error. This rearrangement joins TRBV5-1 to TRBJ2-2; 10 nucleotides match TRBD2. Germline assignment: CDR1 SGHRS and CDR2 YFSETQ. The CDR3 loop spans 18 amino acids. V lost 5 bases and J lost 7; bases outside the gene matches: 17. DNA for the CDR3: TGCGCCAGCAGACCGACGCTAGCGGGAGAAATTAGCATCGGGGAGCTGTTTTTT. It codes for CASRPTLAGEISIGELFF.

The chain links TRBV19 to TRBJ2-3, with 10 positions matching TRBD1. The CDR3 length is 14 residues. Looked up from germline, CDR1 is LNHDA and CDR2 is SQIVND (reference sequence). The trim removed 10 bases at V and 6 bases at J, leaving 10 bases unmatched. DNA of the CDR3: TGTGCCACTACGAGACAGGGGGCTTCTGATACGCAGTATTTT. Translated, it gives CATTRQGASDTQYF.

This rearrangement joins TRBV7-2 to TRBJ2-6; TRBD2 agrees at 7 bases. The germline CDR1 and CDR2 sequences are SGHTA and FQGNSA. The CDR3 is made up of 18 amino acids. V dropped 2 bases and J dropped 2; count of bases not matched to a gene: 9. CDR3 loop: CASSLLSATSTGANVLTF. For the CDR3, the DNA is TGTGCCAGCAGCTTACTTAGCGCGACTAGCACTGGGGCCAACGTCCTGACTTTC.

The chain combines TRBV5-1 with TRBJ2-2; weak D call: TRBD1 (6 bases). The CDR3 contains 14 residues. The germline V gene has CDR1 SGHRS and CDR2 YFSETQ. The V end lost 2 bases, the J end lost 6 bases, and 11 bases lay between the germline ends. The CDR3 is CASSFVQGPGELFF. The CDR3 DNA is TGCGCCAGCAGCTTCGTACAGGGTCCCGGGGAGCTGTTTTTT.

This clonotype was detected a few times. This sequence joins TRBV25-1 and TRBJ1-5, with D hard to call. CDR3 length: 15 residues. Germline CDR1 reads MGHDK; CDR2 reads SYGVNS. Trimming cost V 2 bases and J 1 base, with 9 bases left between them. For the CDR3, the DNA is TGTGCCAGCAGTGAAAAGGGTAGCAGCAATCAGCCCCAGCATTTT. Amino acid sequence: CASSEKGSSNQPQHF.

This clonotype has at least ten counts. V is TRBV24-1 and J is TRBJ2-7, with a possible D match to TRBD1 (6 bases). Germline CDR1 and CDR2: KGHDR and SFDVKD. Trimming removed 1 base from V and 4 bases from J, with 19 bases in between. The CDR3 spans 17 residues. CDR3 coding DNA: TGTGCCACCAGTGATTTTCCGGGACAAGATAAGCAGTACGAGCAGTACTTC. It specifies CATSDFPGQDKQYEQYF.

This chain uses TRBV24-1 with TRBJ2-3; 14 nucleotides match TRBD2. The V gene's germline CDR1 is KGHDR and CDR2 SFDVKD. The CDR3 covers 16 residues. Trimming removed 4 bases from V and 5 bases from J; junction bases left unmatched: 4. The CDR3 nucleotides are TGTGCCACCAGTGACCCGGGACTAGCGGGGGAAGATACGCAGTATTTT. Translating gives CATSDPGLAGEDTQYF.

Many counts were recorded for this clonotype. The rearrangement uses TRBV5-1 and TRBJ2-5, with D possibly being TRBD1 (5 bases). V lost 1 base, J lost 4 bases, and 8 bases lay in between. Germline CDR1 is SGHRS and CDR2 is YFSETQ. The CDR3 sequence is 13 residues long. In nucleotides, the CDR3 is TGCGCCAGCAGCTTGAGGGGTGGAGAGACCCAGTACTTC. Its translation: CASSLRGGETQYF.